A single sample gave rise to the 28 T cell receptor beta chains below, sequenced in a study of identical twins. TCRdb reprocessed the 5' RACE reads via MiXCR and lists one record per CDR3 protein. This table holds approximately 890,000 distinct CDR3 sequences, about 12% found once. These data also formed part of another study, on yellow fever vaccine responses in identical twins.

Sequencing was done on a sample of PBMCs. Receptors were obtained from a woman under 30 in good health.

This clonotype has more than one count but fewer than ten. This chain joins TRBV24-1 and TRBJ1-5; 9 bases are shared with TRBD1. The CDR3 consists of 15 residues. Germline values: CDR1 KGHDR, CDR2 SFDVKD. V lost 3 bases to trimming and J lost 5 bases; unmatched junction nucleotides: 4. The CDR3 reads CATSDGQGRDQPQHF. The DNA for the CDR3 is TGTGCCACCAGTGATGGACAGGGGAGGGATCAGCCCCAGCATTTT.

This clonotype was recorded many times. The gene calls are TRBV12-3 or TRBV12-4 and TRBJ2-3; TRBD2 agrees at 10 bases. This CDR3 comprises 16 residues. V gave up 6 bases and J gave up 5 bases; unmatched junction bases: 11. CDR3 bases: TGTGCCAGCAGCCCCGGGGAAGCGGGGGGGCAAGATACGCAGTATTTT. It codes for CASSPGEAGGQDTQYF.

The J gene is TRBJ2-7, the V gene TRBV18; the D gene is possibly TRBD1 (6 bases). V gave up 3 bases and J gave up 2 bases, with 11 bases separating them. Germline lookup yields CDR1 KGHSH and CDR2 LQKENI. CDR3 length: 14 residues. The CDR3 DNA sequence: TGTGCCAGCTCACCGGTCCAGGGGCCCTACGAGCAGTACTTC. Translation: CASSPVQGPYEQYF.

The sample holds a few counts of this clonotype. This chain joins TRBV2 and TRBJ2-1; 8 bases are a match to TRBD2. The junction had 3 bases not matched to a gene; V was cut back by 6 bases and J by 2 bases. The CDR3 totals 14 residues. Germline loops: CDR1 SNHLY, CDR2 FYNNEI. The CDR3 here is CASRERETYNEQFF. DNA for the CDR3: TGTGCCAGCAGGGAGCGGGAGACCTACAATGAGCAGTTCTTC.

This chain uses TRBV20-1 with TRBJ2-7; 13 nucleotides agree with TRBD2. J gave up 3 bases and V 0 bases, and 11 bases lay outside the gene matches. The CDR3 extends over 18 amino acids. Germline loops: CDR1 DFQATT, CDR2 SNEGSKA (reference sequence). CDR3 residues: CSARDITSGGASDYEQYF. In DNA, the CDR3 is TGCAGTGCTAGAGATATTACTAGCGGGGGGGCCTCCGACTACGAGCAGTACTTC.

V is TRBV20-1 and J is TRBJ2-7; the D is unclear. Trimming took 3 bases from V and 9 from J, leaving 12 bases between them. This CDR3 has 11 residues. Germline values: CDR1 DFQATT, CDR2 SNEGSKA (reference sequence). The CDR3 nucleotides are TGCAGTGCTAGTCCCGCGTGGGGGCAGTACGTC. Translating gives CSASPAWGQYV.

The gene calls are TRBV5-6 and TRBJ1-2, with 8 bases fitting TRBD1. The CDR3 covers 12 residues. Germline V gene lookup returns CDR1 SGHDT and CDR2 YYEEEE. J lost 8 bases, V lost 6 bases, and 6 bases had no gene match. CDR3 amino acids: CASILQGEGYTF. Here the CDR3 DNA reads TGTGCCAGCATCCTACAGGGGGAAGGCTACACCTTC.

This clonotype occurred a few times. The gene calls are TRBV28 and TRBJ1-4, with 10 bases matching TRBD1. The CDR3 is 16 residues long. Trimming took 2 bases from V and 5 from J; bases not matched to a gene: 5. Per germline, CDR1 MDHEN and CDR2 SYDVKM. Here the CDR3 reads CASSLIGQGGNEKLFF. CDR3 coding DNA: TGTGCCAGCAGTTTAATCGGACAGGGGGGAAATGAAAAACTGTTTTTT.

The chain recombines TRBV11-1 with TRBJ2-3; 9 positions agree with TRBD2. This CDR3 spans 18 amino acids. The ends lost 5 bases at V and 4 bases at J; junction bases unmatched: 16. The germline CDR1 and CDR2 sequences are SGHAT and FQDESV (reference sequence). CDR3 nucleotides: TGTGCCAGCAGCACAGGGTTCGGAGCGGGAGGAGCCCCAGATACGCAGTATTTT. It specifies CASSTGFGAGGAPDTQYF.

The count of this clonotype is one. The chain is built from TRBV2 and TRBJ2-7, with a weak D call TRBD2 (6 bases). Trimming shortened V by 8 bases and J by 5 bases, and 10 bases separated the two germline ends. In germline, CDR1 is SNHLY, CDR2 FYNNEI. CDR3 length: 11 amino acids. DNA of the CDR3: TGTGCCAGCTCGGACTACCACGAGCAGTACTTC. It codes for CASSDYHEQYF. The variable domain in full, with the rest retrieved from reference TRBV2 and TRBJ2-7, is EPEVTQTPSHQVTQMGQEVILRCVPISNHLYFYWYRQILGQKVEFLVSFYNNEISEKSEIFDDQFSVERPDGSNFTLKIRSTKLEDSAMYFCASSDYHEQYFGPGTRLTVT.

This clonotype was seen a few times. The chain joins TRBV27 to TRBJ2-7; D is unresolved. CDR3 size: 14 residues. Germline V gives CDR1 MNHEY, CDR2 SMNVEV (reference sequence). Trimming shortened V by 4 bases and J by 0 bases, and 10 bases separated the two germline ends. Here the CDR3 reads CASSSRTVSYEQYF. CDR3 nucleotide sequence: TGTGCCAGCAGTTCCAGGACGGTCTCCTACGAGCAGTACTTC.

The J gene is TRBJ2-7, the V gene TRBV10-3, with TRBD2 matching over 13 bases. The CDR3 runs to 12 residues. Germline loops: CDR1 ENHRY, CDR2 SYGVKD. The CDR3, as DNA: TGTGGGACTAGCGGGAGCTCCTACGAGCAGTACTTC. The encoded protein is CGTSGSSYEQYF.

This chain links TRBV11-2 with TRBJ2-7, with D uncertain. This CDR3 spans 13 amino acids. Trimming stripped 5 bases from V and 5 bases from J, with 13 bases between. The V gene's germline CDR1 is SGHAT and CDR2 FQNNGV. CDR3 coding DNA: TGTGCCAGCAGCACCAGCGTAATGGACGAGCAGTACGTC. This codes for CASSTSVMDEQYV.

The chain uses TRBV25-1 and TRBJ2-7; possible D gene TRBD1, 6 bases. Trimming removed 7 bases at V and 2 bases at J, with 12 bases between. Germline lookup yields CDR1 MGHDK and CDR2 SYGVNS. This CDR3 region has 13 residues. The DNA of the CDR3 is TGTGCCAGCACTGAGGCAGGGGCCTACGAGCAGTACTTC. Its translation: CASTEAGAYEQYF.

This clonotype was seen more than once but under ten times. The chain has TRBV7-8 and TRBJ2-1; 8 nucleotides line up with TRBD1. The J segment lost 4 bases and the V segment lost 5 bases, leaving 7 bases of the junction unmatched. The CDR3 consists of 15 residues. Germline CDR1 and CDR2: SGHVS and FQNEAQ. CDR3 in DNA: TGTGCCAGCAGCATCCAGGGGGCGCGGTACAATGAGCAGTTCTTC. This codes for CASSIQGARYNEQFF.

As to this clonotype: A much larger clone is a single base away; this may be a read error. The CDR3 reads CASSEGTQYF. As DNA, the CDR3 is TGTGCCAGCAGTGAAGGGACCCAGTACTTC. This chain connects TRBV2 to TRBJ2-5; D is unclear. Germline CDR1 is SNHLY and CDR2 is FYNNEI. V dropped 1 base and J dropped 7 bases, with 1 base sitting between them. This CDR3 has 10 residues.

This clonotype occurred many times. The V call is TRBV12-5, the J call TRBJ2-1; D remains ambiguous. Trimming took 0 bases from V and 10 from J, leaving 7 bases between them. Germline lookup yields CDR1 LGHNT and CDR2 FRNRAP. The length of the CDR3 is 12 residues. The CDR3 is CASGLVLGEQFF. DNA of the CDR3: TGTGCTAGTGGTTTGGTACTGGGGGAGCAGTTCTTC.

This clonotype turned up a few times. V usage is TRBV6-5 and J usage is TRBJ1-6; possibly TRBD1 for D (5 bases). The V and J ends lost 2 bases and 7 bases respectively, with 18 bases between them. Germline V gives CDR1 MNHEY, CDR2 SVGAGI. The CDR3 covers 17 residues. The chain's CDR3 is CASSYEGNRIGNSPLHF. The CDR3 DNA reads TGTGCCAGCAGTTACGAGGGAAACAGGATTGGGAATTCACCCCTCCACTTT.

A note on this clonotype: Possible read error: a much larger clone is one base away. This rearrangement joins TRBV9 to TRBJ2-2; D remains unclear. The V gene lost 4 bases and the J gene lost 1 base, with 17 bases spanning the gap. The CDR3 runs to 17 residues. CDR1 and CDR2 (germline): SGDLS, YYNGEE. In nucleotides, the CDR3 is TGTGCCAGCAGCCTCCAGGCGGCGGAACGGAACACCGGGGAGCTGTTTTTT. It is translated as CASSLQAAERNTGELFF. Combining the CDR3 with reference TRBV9 and TRBJ2-2 gives the whole variable domain DSGVTQTPKHLITATGQRVTLRCSPRSGDLSVYWYQQSLDQGLQFLIQYYNGEERAKGNILERFSAQQFPDLHSELNLSSLELGDSALYFCASSLQAAERNTGELFFGEGSRLTVL.

The genes are TRBV6-1 and TRBJ2-2; no definite D call. CDR1 and CDR2 from the germline V gene are MNHNS and SASEGT. With 4 bases removed from V and 3 bases from J, the gap between germline ends came to 9 bases. The CDR3 runs to 14 residues. CDR3 DNA: TGTGCCAGCAGTGTGGGCCCGGACACCGGGGAGCTGTTTTTT. As protein: CASSVGPDTGELFF.

This clonotype was observed a handful of times. The chain links TRBV20-1 to TRBJ2-5; D call uncertain. The CDR3 has 13 residues. CDR1 is DFQATT and CDR2 is SNEGSKA in the germline V gene (reference sequence). V was pared by 1 base and J by 5 bases, with 11 bases between. DNA for the CDR3: TGCAGTGCTAGAGGTCCCACCGACGAGACCCAGTACTTC. It translates to CSARGPTDETQYF.

This chain links TRBV20-1 with TRBJ2-1; TRBD2 might be the D (5 bases). The CDR3 loop spans 15 amino acids. Trimming stripped 5 bases from V and 5 bases from J, with 19 bases between. Per the germline V gene, CDR1 is DFQATT and CDR2 is SNEGSKA (reference sequence). The CDR3 loop is CSAAPDWTIDNEQFF. DNA for the CDR3: TGCAGTGCTGCCCCGGACTGGACGATTGACAATGAGCAGTTCTTC.

The genes are TRBV5-6 and TRBJ2-1; D is unresolved. The V gene's germline CDR1 is SGHDT and CDR2 YYEEEE. CDR3 size: 12 residues. The V and J ends lost 2 bases and 8 bases respectively, with 8 bases between them. The CDR3 spells CASSFKVDEQFF. The CDR3 DNA reads TGTGCCAGCAGCTTTAAGGTCGATGAGCAGTTCTTC.

This rearrangement joins TRBV3-1 to TRBJ2-1; D gene unclear. The length of the CDR3 is 15 residues. The V end was cut by 6 bases, the J end by 0 bases, with 12 bases between. Germline V gene lookup returns CDR1 LGHDT and CDR2 YNNKEL (reference sequence). This CDR3 reads CASSPKRTSYNEQFF. DNA of the CDR3: TGTGCCAGCAGTCCCAAGAGGACCTCCTACAATGAGCAGTTCTTC.

This rearrangement joins TRBV7-9 to TRBJ1-6, with D unresolved. The CDR3 loop spans 16 amino acids. The germline V and J ends were trimmed by 1 base and 8 bases, with 15 bases remaining between them. CDR1 and CDR2 from the germline V gene are SEHNR and FQNEAQ (reference sequence). The CDR3 DNA reads as TGTGCCAGCAGCTTAGTCCCGGTTGGCCAATATTCACCCCTCCACTTT. Its translation: CASSLVPVGQYSPLHF. The variable domain in full, completed from reference TRBV7-9 and TRBJ1-6, reads DTGVSQNPRHKITKRGQNVTFRCDPISEHNRLYWYRQTLGQGPEFLTYFQNEAQLEKSRLLSDRFSAERPKGSFSTLEIQRTEQGDSAMYLCASSLVPVGQYSPLHFGNGTRLTVT.

This clonotype was counted a few times. This chain's CDR3 is CASTTLRDNTEAFF. As DNA, the CDR3 is TGTGCCAGCACCACCCTCCGGGACAACACTGAAGCTTTCTTT. V is TRBV2 and J is TRBJ1-1, with a possible D match to TRBD1 (5 bases). This CDR3 has 14 amino acids. Trimming pared 7 bases from V and 2 bases from J, leaving 14 bases between. In germline, CDR1 is SNHLY, CDR2 FYNNEI.

This clonotype was recorded at least ten times. The gene calls are TRBV20-1 and TRBJ2-3; D may be TRBD2 (5 bases). CDR1 DFQATT and CDR2 SNEGSKA come from the germline V gene (reference sequence). The V and J ends lost 1 base and 0 bases respectively, with 11 bases between them. The CDR3 totals 15 residues. Here the CDR3 reads CSARGRGESTDTQYF. The CDR3 bases are TGCAGTGCTAGAGGTCGGGGAGAAAGCACAGATACGCAGTATTTT.

This clonotype was seen more than once but under ten times. The gene calls are TRBV12-3 or TRBV12-4 and TRBJ2-7, with D maybe TRBD1 (6 bases). The CDR3 runs 15 residues. Trimming left V 5 bases short and J 1 base short, with 15 bases between. The CDR3 DNA sequence: TGTGCCAGCAGTACACACAGGGTTCTTTCCTACGAGCAGTACTTC. Its translation: CASSTHRVLSYEQYF.